Below, 14 T cell receptor beta chains from the same sample are listed, as sequenced in a study of blood T cells in healthy people across ages. A second about 6 to 12 cycle PCR used barcoded and J-beta primers. MiXCR, applied by TCRdb to the 5' RACE reads, yields one record per CDR3 protein. The data show around 1,700,000 distinct CDR3 sequences, approximately 30% seen once. Sequenced material: blood. The receptors derive from a woman aged 30 to 39 in good health.

Details on this clonotype: The junction and the germline gene differ at one end; a read error may be behind it. This chain links TRBV4-2 with TRBJ1-3; no definite D call. Germline assignment: CDR1 LGHNA and CDR2 YNFKEQ. CDR3 length equals 15 residues. CDR3 coding DNA: TGTGCCAGCGGACCAACTTCAGTCTCTGGAAACACTATATATTTT. As protein: CASGPTSVSGNTIYF.

This clonotype was observed a few times. The rearrangement joins TRBV7-9 to TRBJ2-3; D is possibly TRBD2 (5 bases). The CDR3 runs 16 residues. Trimming stripped 5 bases from V and 3 bases from J, with 18 bases between. Germline values: CDR1 SEHNR, CDR2 FQNEAQ (reference sequence). The chain's CDR3 is CASSAPGLAGTDTQYF. The CDR3 DNA reads TGTGCCAGCAGCGCCCCCGGGTTGGCGGGTACAGATACGCAGTATTTT.

In this sample, this clonotype turned up many times. The chain carries TRBV5-1 and TRBJ2-1; tentatively, D is TRBD2 (5 bases). The CDR3 length is 15 residues. The germline V gene encodes CDR1 SGHRS and CDR2 YFSETQ. V was shortened by 0 bases and J by 2 bases, with 9 bases between the two germline ends. Here the CDR3 reads CASSLVGDAYNEQFF. The DNA of the CDR3 is TGCGCCAGCAGCTTGGTCGGGGATGCCTACAATGAGCAGTTCTTC.

This clonotype was seen more than once but under ten times. The V gene is TRBV9, the J gene TRBJ2-1; 9 bases align to TRBD2. Per germline, CDR1 SGDLS and CDR2 YYNGEE. The CDR3 is made up of 16 amino acids. J gave up 2 bases and V 0 bases, and 3 bases lay outside the gene matches. The CDR3 is CASSVGASGTYNEQFF. In DNA form, the CDR3 reads TGTGCCAGCAGCGTAGGGGCTAGCGGGACCTACAATGAGCAGTTCTTC. Drawing the rest from reference TRBV9 and TRBJ2-1, the complete variable domain is DSGVTQTPKHLITATGQRVTLRCSPRSGDLSVYWYQQSLDQGLQFLIQYYNGEERAKGNILERFSAQQFPDLHSELNLSSLELGDSALYFCASSVGASGTYNEQFFGPGTRLTVL.

The rearrangement links TRBV4-1 to TRBJ2-4; maybe TRBD1 (5 bases). Germline assignment: CDR1 MGHRA and CDR2 YSYEKL. CDR3 length: 15 amino acids. V lost 8 bases to trimming and J lost 0 bases, with 14 bases between them. The CDR3 DNA reads as TGCGCCAGCGGTCATGGGGCGATAGCCAAAAACATTCAGTACTTC. Its translation is CASGHGAIAKNIQYF.

A few counts support this clonotype. The chain couples TRBV27 to TRBJ2-7, with 9 bases lining up with TRBD2. Germline CDR1 reads MNHEY; CDR2 reads SMNVEV (reference sequence). This CDR3 spans 15 amino acids. Losses at the gene ends were 5 bases for V and 1 base for J; bases not matched to a gene: 6. CDR3 DNA sequence: TGTGCCAGCAGTAGTCCTAGCGGGGTTTCCTACGAGCAGTACTTC. It encodes CASSSPSGVSYEQYF.

This clonotype has more than one count but fewer than ten. The chain employs TRBV6-2 or TRBV6-3 and TRBJ1-5; TRBD1 might be the D (5 bases). The CDR3 is 15 residues long. Deletions cut 2 bases from V and 6 bases from J, with 14 bases between. The germline V gene encodes CDR1 MNHEY and CDR2 SVGEGT. CDR3 region: CASSYGGISGQPQHF. CDR3 nucleotides: TGTGCCAGCAGTTACGGGGGGATATCGGGTCAGCCCCAGCATTTT.

The CDR3 loop reads CASSLPGGNYGYTF. The CDR3, as DNA: TGTGCCAGCAGTCTCCCGGGGGGTAACTATGGCTACACCTTC. The J gene is TRBJ1-2, the V gene TRBV28; TRBD1 is a possible D gene (5 bases). This CDR3 has 14 residues. Germline loops: CDR1 MDHEN, CDR2 SYDVKM. Trimming pared 5 bases from V and 1 base from J, leaving 11 bases between.

The CDR3 bases are TGTGCCAGCAGCTCTTTTACCGGACTAGCCAATGAGCAGTTCTTC. This translates into CASSSFTGLANEQFF. J is TRBJ2-1 and V is TRBV7-2; 8 bases align to TRBD2. CDR1 is SGHTA, CDR2 FQGNSA, per germline. CDR3 length: 15 residues. V was clipped by 4 bases and J by 6 bases; unmatched bases: 8.

In its sample, this clonotype was seen a few times. This chain links TRBV12-3 or TRBV12-4 with TRBJ2-1; 8 bases are a match to TRBD2. Trimming took 5 bases from V and 6 from J; bases not matched to a gene: 15. The CDR3 is 17 residues long. In DNA form, the CDR3 reads TGTGCCAGCAGTCACGCCGGGGCGGGAGGACTCGGCAATGAGCAGTTCTTC. Protein product: CASSHAGAGGLGNEQFF.

This clonotype came up a few times. One end of the junction varies from germline; a read error may be responsible. V gene TRBV9 combines with J gene TRBJ1-2; the D gene is possibly TRBD1 (6 bases). CDR1 SGDLS and CDR2 YYNGEE come from the germline V gene. CDR3 size: 13 residues. The CDR3 loop reads CAGSVSGASGYTF. CDR3 in DNA: TGTGCCGGCAGCGTATCAGGGGCCTCTGGCTACACCTTC.

Concerning this clonotype: At one of its ends the junction is not consistent with the germline gene, which may arise from a read error. V is TRBV6-6 and J is TRBJ1-5; 7 bases fit TRBD1. The germline CDR1 and CDR2 sequences are MNHNY and SVGAGI (reference sequence). The CDR3 length is 13 residues. CDR3 in amino acids: CASSYDRVEPQHF. CDR3 nucleotide sequence: TGCGCCAGCAGTTACGACAGGGTAGAGCCCCAGCATTTT.

This clonotype was observed a handful of times. This chain uses TRBV20-1 with TRBJ2-5; 13 bases map to TRBD2. The CDR3 totals 15 residues. Trimming removed 1 base from V and 7 bases from J; junction bases left unmatched: 6. Germline V gene lookup returns CDR1 DFQATT and CDR2 SNEGSKA (reference sequence). For the CDR3, the DNA is TGCAGTGCTAGAGCCACTAGCGGGGGGGTGAGGACCCAGTACTTC. Encoded protein: CSARATSGGVRTQYF.

This clonotype has just a few counts. The chain is built from TRBV5-1 and TRBJ2-1; 7 nucleotides agree with TRBD2. After removal of 0 bases from V and 9 bases from J, the junction contained 9 bases not matched to a gene. CDR3 length: 15 amino acids. Germline CDR1 and CDR2: SGHRS and YFSETQ. The CDR3 here is CASSLGVMAGVEQFF. The CDR3 bases are TGCGCCAGCAGCTTGGGGGTGATGGCGGGGGTTGAGCAGTTCTTC.